Sequencing of this T cell receptor beta chain was carried out in a study of blood T cell repertoires in COVID-19. Each recovered donor of Cohort 3 presented with two negative PCRs, clearance, or symptom resolution. The CDR3 has 13 residues. Deletions cut 3 bases from V and 10 bases from J, with 13 bases between. Germline V lookup: CDR1 SGHDN, CDR2 FVKESK. Sequencing used immunoSEQ multiplex PCR; TCRdb keeps in-frame clones, though not all of them. The sample has around 300,000 clones; about nine tenths are singletons. The V and J genes are TRBV14 and TRBJ2-1, with D perhaps matching TRBD1 (6 bases). This receptor was taken from a woman in her sixties or seventies who had recovered from COVID-19. The sample taken for sequencing was PBMCs or T cells enriched from blood (not recorded which). The CDR3 protein is CASSHTGLSEQFF. Here the CDR3 DNA reads TGTGCCAGCAGCCACACAGGGCTTTCCGAGCAGTTCTTC.